Below, 6 T cell receptor beta chains from the same sample are listed, as sequenced in a study of cytomegalovirus exposure and HLA in healthy donors. PCR involved 60 Vbeta and 13 Jbeta primers. The assay was immunoSEQ multiplex PCR, and TCRdb's table has in-frame clones only and misses some. The repertoire consists of about 130,000 clones, with about 74% occurring once and the leading ten covering roughly 7.3%. Sequenced input: PBMCs. These receptors all stem from a male donor in good health and CMV-seronegative.

The chain combines TRBV6-1 with TRBJ2-3; 10 nucleotides match TRBD2. The CDR3 extends over 18 amino acids. CDR1 is MNHNS and CDR2 is SASEGT in the germline V gene. The V and J ends lost 1 base and 5 bases, in that order; junction bases with no gene match: 12. CDR3 sequence (DNA): TGTGCCAGCAGTGAAGGGGCTAGCGGGAGAGCGTGGGGAGATACGCAGTATTTT. Encoded protein: CASSEGASGRAWGDTQYF.

V and J are TRBV6-5 and TRBJ2-7; D is perhaps TRBD1 (8 bases). Trimming took 5 bases from V and 2 from J, leaving 16 bases between them. This CDR3 has 15 amino acids. In germline, CDR1 is MNHEY, CDR2 SVGAGI. The CDR3 bases are TGTGCCAGCAGTCACACAACAGGGGGGGCCTACGAGCAGTACTTC. Its translation is CASSHTTGGAYEQYF.

This clone was picked up a small number of times. The gene calls are TRBV5-1 and TRBJ2-1, with a tentative D call TRBD1 (6 bases). CDR1 and CDR2 (germline): SGHRS, YFSETQ. V was cut by 4 bases and J by 6 bases, with 8 bases left in between. The CDR3 consists of 12 residues. The chain's CDR3 is CASSGGINEQFF. CDR3 DNA sequence: TGCGCCAGCAGCGGGGGCATCAATGAGCAGTTCTTC.

This clone was counted once. The chain links TRBV10-3 to TRBJ2-1, with D tentatively TRBD1 (6 bases). This CDR3 is 17 amino acids long. CDR1 and CDR2 from the germline V gene are ENHRY and SYGVKD. Trimming pared 4 bases from V and 4 bases from J, leaving 20 bases between. CDR3 loop: CAISAGPRGSSYNEQFF. CDR3 bases: TGTGCCATCAGTGCCGGACCCAGGGGATCCTCTTACAATGAGCAGTTCTTC.

The gene calls are TRBV27 and TRBJ2-1; 7 bases are a match to TRBD2. The CDR3 extends over 15 amino acids. V was pared by 3 bases and J by 7 bases, with 9 bases of the junction left unmatched. Germline assignment: CDR1 MNHEY and CDR2 SMNVEV (reference sequence). CDR3 nucleotide sequence: TGTGCCAGCAGTTTCGGGGCGGGAGTCGGAAATGAGCAGTTCTTC. This translates into CASSFGAGVGNEQFF.

V usage is TRBV11-2 and J usage is TRBJ1-1; possibly TRBD1 for D (6 bases). The CDR3 is 15 residues long. CDR1 is SGHAT and CDR2 is FQNNGV in the germline V gene. The ends were cut back, 3 bases at V and 1 base at J, with 12 bases in the middle. CDR3 coding DNA: TGTGCCAGCAGCTTCGGCGACAGGAGGAACACTGAAGCTTTCTTT. Protein product: CASSFGDRRNTEAFF.